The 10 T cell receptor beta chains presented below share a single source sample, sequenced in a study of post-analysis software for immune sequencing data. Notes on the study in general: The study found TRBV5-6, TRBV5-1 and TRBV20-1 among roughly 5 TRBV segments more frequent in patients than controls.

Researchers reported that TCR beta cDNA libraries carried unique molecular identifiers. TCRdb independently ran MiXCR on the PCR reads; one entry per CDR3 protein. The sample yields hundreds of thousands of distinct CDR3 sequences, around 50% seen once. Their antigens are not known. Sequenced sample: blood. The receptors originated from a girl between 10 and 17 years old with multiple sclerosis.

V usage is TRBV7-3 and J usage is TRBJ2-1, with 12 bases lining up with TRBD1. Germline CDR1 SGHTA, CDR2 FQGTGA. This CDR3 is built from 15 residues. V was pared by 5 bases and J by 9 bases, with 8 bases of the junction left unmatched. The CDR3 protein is CASSPRDRGPLEQFF. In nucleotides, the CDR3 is TGTGCCAGCAGCCCCCGGGACAGGGGGCCTCTTGAGCAGTTCTTC.

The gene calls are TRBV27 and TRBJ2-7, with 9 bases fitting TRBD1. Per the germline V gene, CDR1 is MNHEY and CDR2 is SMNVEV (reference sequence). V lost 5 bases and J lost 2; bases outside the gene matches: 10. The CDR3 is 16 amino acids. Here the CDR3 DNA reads TGTGCCAGCAGTCCAAACGTCAGGACAGGGGCCTACGAGCAGTACTTC. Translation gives CASSPNVRTGAYEQYF.

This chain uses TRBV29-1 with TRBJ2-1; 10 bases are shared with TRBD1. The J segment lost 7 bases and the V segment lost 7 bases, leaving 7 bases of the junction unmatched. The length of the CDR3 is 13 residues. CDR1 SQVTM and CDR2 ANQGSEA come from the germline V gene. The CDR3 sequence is CSGGQGGWNEQFF. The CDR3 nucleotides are TGCAGCGGCGGACAGGGGGGATGGAATGAGCAGTTCTTC.

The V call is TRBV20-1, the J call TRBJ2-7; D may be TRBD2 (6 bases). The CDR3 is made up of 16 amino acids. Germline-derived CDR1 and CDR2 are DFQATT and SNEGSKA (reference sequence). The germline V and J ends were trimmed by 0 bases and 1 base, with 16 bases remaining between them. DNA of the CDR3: TGCAGTGCTAGAGATCTTGGTAGCGGATCTTCCTACGAGCAGTACTTC. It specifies CSARDLGSGSSYEQYF.

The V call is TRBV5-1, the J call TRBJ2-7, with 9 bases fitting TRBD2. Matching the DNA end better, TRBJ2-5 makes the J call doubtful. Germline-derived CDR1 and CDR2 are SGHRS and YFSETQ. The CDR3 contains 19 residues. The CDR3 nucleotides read TGCGCCAGCAGCTTGGGTCCTAGCGGGGCCGTACCACAGCAGCGGACCCAGTACTTC. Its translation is CASSLGPSGAVPQQRTQYF.

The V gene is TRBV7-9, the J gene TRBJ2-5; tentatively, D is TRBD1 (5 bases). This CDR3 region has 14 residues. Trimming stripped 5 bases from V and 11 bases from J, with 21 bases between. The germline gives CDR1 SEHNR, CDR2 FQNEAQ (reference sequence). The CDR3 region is CASSRPDSLGEQYF. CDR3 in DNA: TGTGCCAGCAGCCGACCCGACAGCTTAGGAGAGCAGTACTTC.

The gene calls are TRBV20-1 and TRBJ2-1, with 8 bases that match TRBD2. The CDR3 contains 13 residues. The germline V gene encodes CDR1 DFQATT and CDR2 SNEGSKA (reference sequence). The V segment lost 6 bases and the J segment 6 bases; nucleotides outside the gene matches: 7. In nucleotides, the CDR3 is TGCAGTGCCCCGGGACTAGGCCTCAATGAGCAGTTCTTC. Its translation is CSAPGLGLNEQFF.

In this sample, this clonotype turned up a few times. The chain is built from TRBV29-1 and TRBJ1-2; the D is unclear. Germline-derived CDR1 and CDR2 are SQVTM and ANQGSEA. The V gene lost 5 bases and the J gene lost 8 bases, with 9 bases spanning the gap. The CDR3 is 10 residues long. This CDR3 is CSVSEGGYTF. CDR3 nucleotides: TGCAGCGTTTCCGAAGGGGGCTACACCTTC.

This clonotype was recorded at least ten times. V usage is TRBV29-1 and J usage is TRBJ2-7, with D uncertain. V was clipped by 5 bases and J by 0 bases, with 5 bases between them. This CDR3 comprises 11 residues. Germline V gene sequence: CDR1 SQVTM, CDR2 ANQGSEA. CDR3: CSVSSSYEQYF. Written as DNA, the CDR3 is TGCAGCGTTTCAAGCTCCTACGAGCAGTACTTC.

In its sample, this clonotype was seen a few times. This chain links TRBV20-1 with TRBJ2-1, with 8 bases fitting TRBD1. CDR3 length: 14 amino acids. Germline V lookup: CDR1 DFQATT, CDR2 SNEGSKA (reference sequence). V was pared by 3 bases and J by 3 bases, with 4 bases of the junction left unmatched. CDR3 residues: CSASRGQVYNEQFF. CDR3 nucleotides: TGCAGTGCTAGCCGGGGACAGGTCTACAATGAGCAGTTCTTC.